The entry below describes one T cell receptor (beta chain). Its antigen is undetermined. The repertoire was sequenced with immunoSEQ multiplex PCR; TCRdb's copy has only in-frame clones and lacks some. The data hold 100,000 to 120,000 clones, with about 92% observed a single time. Germline loops: CDR1 MNHEY, CDR2 SMNVEV (reference sequence). The CDR3 consists of 15 residues. The junction had 4 bases not matched to a gene; V was cut back by 2 bases and J by 5 bases. This sample is part of a study of OX40 agonist ivuxolimab in advanced cancers. Findings and limits, study-wide: Blood T cells, both CD4+ and CD8+, expanded clonally by week 6 at 0.1 to 3.0 mg/kg.

The receptor was derived from an adult with an advanced solid tumor such as melanoma, head and neck, liver or kidney cancer. The rearrangement uses TRBV27 and TRBJ2-1; 9 bases are shared with TRBD1. This sample comprised CD4+ or CD8+ T cells sorted from blood, obtained in a trial of the OX40 agonist ivuxolimab. CDR3 residues: CASSLRGQGDNEQFF. In nucleotides, the CDR3 is TGTGCCAGCAGTTTAAGGGGACAGGGAGACAATGAGCAGTTCTTC.